This is a list of T cell receptor beta chains from one sample in a study of long-term antiretroviral therapy in people with HIV. The assay was immunoSEQ multiplex PCR, and TCRdb's table has in-frame clones only and misses some. The sample yields fewer than 15,000 clones, roughly 80% seen once. The source was unsorted PBMCs, collected 0.8 years before starting antiretroviral therapy. These receptors were collected from a woman aged 40 to 49 with HIV. The CDR3 runs from the conserved cysteine through the conserved F or W. The D gene is left open where the match is weak. Clone size is not always given. Where it is, it says once, few, many or a class for expanded clones.

j_call d_call v_call clone_size cdr3_nt cdr3_aa
TRBJ2-7 NA TRBV27 NA TGTGCCAGCCGCGGGTATAGCGGCAACGAGCAGTACTTC CASRGYSGNEQYF
TRBJ2-1 TRBD2 TRBV27 NA TGTGCCAGCAGTTTATCCCTCGTGACTAGCGGCTACAATGAGCAGTTCTTC CASSLSLVTSGYNEQFF
TRBJ1-5 TRBD1 TRBV28 NA TGTGCCAGCAGGTCCTACAGGGGGCTGGATCAGCCCCAGCATTTT CASRSYRGLDQPQHF
TRBJ2-1 NA TRBV4-1 few TGCGCCAGCAGCCATCCCGGGTCGGGGCCCTCCGGGGATGAGCAGTTCTTC CASSHPGSGPSGDEQFF
TRBJ2-7 NA TRBV4-1 NA TGCGCCAGCAGCCAAGAAGGCAGGGTAAGCTACGAGCAGTACTTC CASSQEGRVSYEQYF
TRBJ2-1 TRBD2 TRBV5-1 NA TGCGCCAGCAGCTTGCCCCTAGCGGGAGGAGGCAATGAGCAGTTCTTC CASSLPLAGGGNEQFF
TRBJ1-3 NA TRBV7-6 NA TGTGCCAGCAGCTACCTAGGAGGAAACACCATATATTTT CASSYLGGNTIYF
TRBJ2-3 NA TRBV9 NA TGTGCCAGCCAGAACCCGAGCACAGATACGCAGTATTTT CASQNPSTDTQYF
TRBJ2-3 NA TRBV6-5 once TGTGCCAGCAGTTACCGGCCCCCTGACATGCAGTATTTT CASSYRPPDMQYF
TRBJ1-2 NA TRBV5-1 NA TGCGCCAGCACTTCGACGAGTGCTAACTATGGCTACACCTTC CASTSTSANYGYTF
TRBJ2-7 NA TRBV29-1 NA TGCAGCGTTGAGGGGCCGGACGAGCAGTACTTC CSVEGPDEQYF
TRBJ2-7 NA TRBV28 NA TGTGCCAGCAGTTCCGTCTCCTACGAGCAGTACTTC CASSSVSYEQYF
TRBJ2-2 TRBD2 TRBV5-1 NA TGCGCCAGCGGTTCAGCGGGAGGCGCCACCGGGGAGCTGTTTTTT CASGSAGGATGELFF
TRBJ2-7 TRBD1 TRBV5-4 NA TGTGCCAGCAGCTTAGGGGGCCACAGCTCCTACGAGCAGTACTTC CASSLGGHSSYEQYF
TRBJ2-7 TRBD1 TRBV28 NA TGTGCCAGCAGCTCCGGGACAGAGCCGTGGGAGCAGTACTTC CASSSGTEPWEQYF
TRBJ1-1 NA TRBV5-1 NA TGCGCCAGCAGCTTTGAACGGCCCTATGAAGCTTTCTTT CASSFERPYEAFF
TRBJ2-3 NA TRBV2 NA TGTGCCAGCAGTAAGGGACTCGCCGATACGCAGTATTTT CASSKGLADTQYF
TRBJ2-3 NA TRBV5-1 NA TGCGCCAGCAGCTTGGTACAAGATACGCAGTATTTT CASSLVQDTQYF
TRBJ1-2 NA TRBV7-8 NA TGTGCCAGCAGCTTGGCAGCTAACTATGGCTACACCTTC CASSLAANYGYTF
TRBJ2-7 NA TRBV10-3 few TGTGCCATCAGTGAGACTAGCCGAACCTACGAGCAGTACTTC CAISETSRTYEQYF
TRBJ1-1 NA TRBV7-9 NA TGTGCCAGCAGCTTAGGGTTAGGCCTGAACACTGAAGCTTTCTTT CASSLGLGLNTEAFF
TRBJ2-1 NA TRBV9 NA TGTGCCAGCAGCTTCTCTTGGACAGACAATGAGCAGTTCTTC CASSFSWTDNEQFF
TRBJ1-1 TRBD1 TRBV10-3 NA TGTGCCATCAGCCGACAGGGCGGAGCTGAAGCTTTCTTT CAISRQGGAEAFF
TRBJ2-3 NA TRBV10-2 NA TGCGCCAGCAGTGAGTCGATGACTACGCAGTATTTT CASSESMTTQYF
TRBJ2-5 NA TRBV7-8 NA TGTGCCAGCAGCTTAGGGACTTGGTACCAAGAGACCCAGTACTTC CASSLGTWYQETQYF
TRBJ1-4 TRBD1 TRBV2 NA TGTGCCAGCAACCACAGGGGTATAGGGGAAAAACTGTTTTTT CASNHRGIGEKLFF
TRBJ2-7 TRBD2 TRBV4-1 few TGCGCCAGCAGCCAAGCCTCGTATGGGACTAGCTCATACGAGCAGTACTTC CASSQASYGTSSYEQYF
TRBJ2-2 NA TRBV18 once TGTGCCAGCTCACCACCTCATATAGCTACCGGGGAGCTGTTTTTT CASSPPHIATGELFF
TRBJ2-7 TRBD2 TRBV27 few TGTGCCAGCAGTTTACTAGCGGGAGTGCACGAGCAGTACTTC CASSLLAGVHEQYF
TRBJ2-3 NA TRBV2 NA TGTGCCAGCAGTAAACCGCCGGGGGCAGCAGATACGCAGTATTTT CASSKPPGAADTQYF
TRBJ2-7 NA TRBV6-1 NA TGTGCCAGCATTGGATACGAGCAGTACTTC CASIGYEQYF
TRBJ2-1 NA TRBV2 NA TGTGCCAGCAGGATTCTAGAGAACAATGAGCAGTTCTTC CASRILENNEQFF
TRBJ2-2 TRBD2 TRBV5-1 NA TGCGCCAGCAGCTGGATCCTAAGGGAAGCGGGGGACGGGGAGCTGTTTTTT CASSWILREAGDGELFF
TRBJ1-3 NA TRBV5-1 NA TGCGCCAGCAGCTTGACCACGCTCTCCTCTGGAAACACCATATATTTT CASSLTTLSSGNTIYF